Below are 2 T cell receptor beta chains sequenced from a single sample in a study of blood T cells in healthy people across ages (dated by TCRdb to the mid-2010s). Libraries were made using 5' RACE. Data came from an Illumina HiSeq 2500. A second PCR of about 6 to 11 cycles was performed with a sample-barcoded 5' primer and a J-beta primer mix. TCRdb reanalyzed the raw reads on its own, using fastp at Q25 for trimming and MiXCR for clone calling, and kept in-frame beta chains. Identical CDR3 protein sequences are pooled into one entry, listed with their most common genes and DNA. The sample profile shows around 800,000 distinct CDR3 sequences; less than 70% of them were found once. The ten most abundant clones make up roughly 37% of the sample. Material: blood. Receptor source: an older man in good health.

This clonotype was seen just once. This rearrangement joins TRBV6-1 to TRBJ1-5; D perhaps matches TRBD1 (6 bases). Germline V lookup: CDR1 MNHNS, CDR2 SASEGT. With 2 bases removed from V and 0 bases from J, the gap between germline ends came to 11 bases. This CDR3 is 16 amino acids long. Written as DNA, the CDR3 is TGTGCCAGCAGTGAACATGAGGGGGATAGCAATCAGCCCCAGCATTTT. As protein: CASSEHEGDSNQPQHF.

CDR3 in DNA: TGCGCCAGCAGCTTGAATACGGGGCCCACCCACGAGCAGTACTTC. Protein: CASSLNTGPTHEQYF. The V and J genes are TRBV5-1 and TRBJ2-7; D is perhaps TRBD1 or TRBD2 (5 bases each). Trimming stripped 1 base from V and 5 bases from J, with 16 bases between. CDR1 is SGHRS and CDR2 is YFSETQ in the germline V gene. This CDR3 contains 15 residues.